This TCR beta chain was identified in a study of control samples from healthy donors and cancer patients. This clone was observed a few times. Sequencing was performed with immunoSEQ multiplex PCR; in TCRdb, only in-frame clones are kept and a portion is missing. The sample includes about 89,000 clones, roughly 84% of them seen just once. Germline loops: CDR1 MNHEY, CDR2 SMNVEV (reference sequence). This CDR3 is 12 amino acids long. V was cut by 8 bases and J by 7 bases, with 15 bases left in between. Sequencing was performed on blood. This TCR came from a woman in her 40s in good health. This rearrangement joins TRBV27 to TRBJ2-7; D possibly uses TRBD1 or TRBD2 (5 bases each). The CDR3 nucleotides are TGTGCCAGCGGGACGGTTTTGGGGGAGCAGTACTTC. This translates into CASGTVLGEQYF.